Each of the 30 T cell receptor beta chains below was sequenced from the same sample in a study of cytomegalovirus exposure and HLA in healthy donors. Primers included in the PCR were 60 Vbeta and 13 Jbeta primers. Here immunoSEQ multiplex PCR was the method, and the copy in TCRdb shows in-frame clones only, minus some. Here the sample spans under 130,000 clones, around two thirds being singletons. Sequencing was done on a sample of PBMCs. The origin of the receptors is a woman aged 45-65 years in good health and CMV-seronegative.

The V call is TRBV19, the J call TRBJ2-5, with 9 bases matching TRBD1. The CDR3 contains 15 residues. In germline, CDR1 is LNHDA, CDR2 SQIVND (reference sequence). The V and J ends lost 5 bases and 4 bases, in that order; junction bases with no gene match: 8. The DNA of the CDR3 is TGTGCCAGTAGTCACTCCGGGACAGGGTTAGAGACCCAGTACTTC. Its translation is CASSHSGTGLETQYF.

This chain links TRBV11-2 with TRBJ2-5; D is perhaps TRBD2 (5 bases). Trimming left V 5 bases short and J 5 bases short, with 24 bases between. CDR3 length: 17 amino acids. The germline V gene has CDR1 SGHAT and CDR2 FQNNGV. The CDR3 DNA reads TGTGCCAGCAGCCCTAAGAGCAGGCTAGCCGACTTGGAGACCCAGTACTTC. Its translation is CASSPKSRLADLETQYF.

As to this clone: Germline and junction disagree at one end, which may indicate a read error. The rearrangement links TRBV9 to TRBJ2-3, with 7 bases lining up with TRBD1. The V gene's germline CDR1 is SGDLS and CDR2 YYNGEE. The CDR3 covers 12 residues. CDR3 in amino acids: CASRATGDRPTF. DNA for the CDR3: TGTGCCAGCAGAGCTACAGGGGATCGGCCGACTTTT. The full variable domain, completed using reference TRBV9 and TRBJ2-3, is DSGVTQTPKHLITATGQRVTLRCSPRSGDLSVYWYQQSLDQGLQFLIQYYNGEERAKGNILERFSAQQFPDLHSELNLSSLELGDSALYFCASRATGDRPTFGPGTRLTVL.

The CDR3 loop reads CASSRGQAETQYF. CDR3 coding DNA: TGTGCCAGCAGCAGGGGACAGGCAGAGACCCAGTACTTC. The rearrangement joins TRBV7-9 to TRBJ2-5; 8 bases are a match to TRBD1. After removal of 5 bases from V and 4 bases from J, the junction contained 3 bases not matched to a gene. The CDR3 is 13 residues long. The germline V gene has CDR1 SEHNR and CDR2 FQNEAQ (reference sequence).

The chain has TRBV6-1 and TRBJ2-1, with 8 bases aligning to TRBD2. V shed 5 bases, J shed 6 bases, and the junction held 6 bases outside the gene matches. Looked up from germline, CDR1 is MNHNS and CDR2 is SASEGT. The CDR3 contains 14 residues. The CDR3 reads CASSSGSDLNEQFF. CDR3 in DNA: TGTGCCAGCAGTAGCGGGAGCGATCTCAATGAGCAGTTCTTC.

This chain connects TRBV7-2 to TRBJ1-2; possible D gene TRBD1, 6 bases. CDR1 is SGHTA, CDR2 FQGNSA, per germline. The V end lost 4 bases, the J end lost 8 bases, and 17 bases lay between the germline ends. CDR3 length: 14 amino acids. This CDR3 is CASSSTGNMRGYTF. The CDR3 DNA is TGTGCCAGCAGCTCTACAGGGAACATGCGGGGCTACACCTTC.

This chain uses TRBV7-2 with TRBJ1-3; D uncertain. Deletions cut 5 bases from V and 3 bases from J, with 17 bases between. The germline CDR1 and CDR2 sequences are SGHTA and FQGNSA. The CDR3 is 16 residues long. CDR3 loop: CASSDKEVASGNTIYF. The CDR3 DNA follows: TGTGCCAGCAGCGACAAGGAGGTAGCAAGTGGAAACACCATATATTTT. Looking up the rest from reference TRBV7-2 and TRBJ1-3 gives the full variable domain: GAGVSQSPSNKVTEKGKDVELRCDPISGHTALYWYRQSLGQGLEFLIYFQGNSAPDKSGLPSDRFSAERTGGSVSTLTIQRTQQEDSAVYLCASSDKEVASGNTIYFGEGSWLTVV.

The rearrangement uses TRBV6-5 and TRBJ2-4, with 7 bases aligning to TRBD1. The CDR3 spans 15 residues. With 4 bases clipped from V and 8 bases from J, the junction kept 11 bases outside the gene matches. Germline V CDR1 and CDR2: MNHEY, SVGAGI. In nucleotides, the CDR3 is TGTGCCAGCAGTTCGAGACAGGGTGCCGGGGACATTCAGTACTTC. Protein: CASSSRQGAGDIQYF.

This clone has only a few counts. V usage is TRBV19 and J usage is TRBJ2-5; 11 positions match TRBD1. The length of the CDR3 is 16 residues. V was pared by 5 bases and J by 3 bases, with 8 bases of the junction left unmatched. Per germline, CDR1 LNHDA and CDR2 SQIVND (reference sequence). The CDR3 is CASSPRRGQGEETQYF. In nucleotides, the CDR3 is TGTGCCAGTAGTCCTCGGCGGGGACAGGGGGAAGAGACCCAGTACTTC.

This clone has more than one count but fewer than ten. This chain joins TRBV5-6 and TRBJ2-1; 10 bases are a match to TRBD2. This CDR3 has 16 residues. The J segment lost 9 bases and the V segment lost 3 bases, leaving 12 bases of the junction unmatched. Germline assignment: CDR1 SGHDT and CDR2 YYEEEE. The DNA for the CDR3 is TGTGCCAGCAGCTACAGAGTCGGGACTAGCGATGGTGAGCAGTTCTTC. It is translated as CASSYRVGTSDGEQFF.

This clone was seen only a few times. The V and J genes are TRBV15 and TRBJ2-1; 8 bases fit TRBD2. CDR3 length: 14 amino acids. The ends lost 8 bases at V and 3 bases at J; junction bases unmatched: 6. Germline loops: CDR1 LNHNV, CDR2 YYDKDF (reference sequence). CDR3 nucleotide sequence: TGTGCCACCCTCGGGGGGGGACTCTACAATGAGCAGTTCTTC. The encoded protein is CATLGGGLYNEQFF. The full variable domain, rest sourced from reference TRBV15 and TRBJ2-1, is DAMVIQNPRYQVTQFGKPVTLSCSQTLNHNVMYWYQQKSSQAPKLLFHYYDKDFNNEADTPDNFQSRRPNTSFCFLDIRSPGLGDTAMYLCATLGGGLYNEQFFGPGTRLTVL.

The rearrangement links TRBV11-2 to TRBJ2-5, with D maybe TRBD2 (5 bases). Trimming left V 1 base short and J 0 bases short, with 6 bases between. The germline CDR1 and CDR2 sequences are SGHAT and FQNNGV. The CDR3 contains 14 residues. As DNA, the CDR3 is TGTGCCAGCAGCTTAGGGAGGTACCAAGAGACCCAGTACTTC. The encoded protein is CASSLGRYQETQYF.

This clone was seen more than once but under ten times. The rearrangement links TRBV7-8 to TRBJ2-7, with D tentatively TRBD1 (6 bases). This CDR3 region has 16 residues. Trimming cost V 2 bases and J 0 bases, with 14 bases left between them. Germline assignment: CDR1 SGHVS and CDR2 FQNEAQ. CDR3 sequence: CASSLQGPPSSYEQYF. The CDR3 bases are TGTGCCAGCAGCTTACAGGGGCCGCCCTCCTCCTACGAGCAGTACTTC.

The V gene is TRBV7-6, the J gene TRBJ2-7, with 13 nucleotides matching TRBD2. Trimming removed 1 base from V and 5 bases from J; junction bases left unmatched: 2. Germline-derived CDR1 and CDR2 are SGHVS and FNYEAQ. The CDR3 consists of 15 residues. CDR3 DNA sequence: TGTGCCAGCAGCTTAGGGACTAGCGGGAGTAACGAGCAGTACTTC. Translating gives CASSLGTSGSNEQYF.

The V gene is TRBV15, the J gene TRBJ2-5; no firm D call. The CDR3 spans 15 residues. The V and J ends lost 0 bases and 5 bases respectively, with 13 bases between them. Germline CDR1 and CDR2: LNHNV and YYDKDF (reference sequence). In nucleotides, the CDR3 is TGTGCCACCAGCAGAGATGGTTTACTGCGGGAGACCCAGTACTTC. Translating gives CATSRDGLLRETQYF.

The chain employs TRBV2 and TRBJ2-5; TRBD2 is a possible D gene (5 bases). Deletions cut 7 bases from V and 11 bases from J, with 20 bases between. Germline V gene data show CDR1 as SNHLY and CDR2 as FYNNEI. The CDR3 totals 13 residues. This CDR3 reads CASTQTRPSEQYF. The CDR3 DNA reads TGTGCCAGCACCCAAACTAGGCCGAGTGAGCAGTACTTC.

The rearrangement links TRBV28 to TRBJ2-7; 12 nucleotides agree with TRBD2. V lost 6 bases to trimming and J lost 2 bases; unmatched junction nucleotides: 5. Germline CDR1 MDHEN, CDR2 SYDVKM. There are 15 residues in the CDR3. The CDR3 nucleotides read TGTGCCAGCAGAGGACTAGCGGGAAATACCTACGAGCAGTACTTC. The encoded protein is CASRGLAGNTYEQYF.

The genes are TRBV15 and TRBJ1-5; 7 nucleotides match TRBD1. The CDR3 covers 15 residues. CDR1 and CDR2 from the germline V gene are LNHNV and YYDKDF (reference sequence). Trimming at V came to 0 bases and at J to 6 bases, leaving 5 bases not matched to a gene. The CDR3 protein is CATSRDDRAGQPQHF. CDR3 DNA sequence: TGTGCCACCAGCAGAGACGACAGGGCCGGTCAGCCCCAGCATTTT.

This clone was counted only a few times. This chain connects TRBV5-6 to TRBJ2-3; 7 nucleotides line up with TRBD2. V lost 4 bases to trimming and J lost 2 bases; unmatched junction nucleotides: 10. Germline assignment: CDR1 SGHDT and CDR2 YYEEEE. The CDR3 totals 16 residues. CDR3 DNA sequence: TGTGCCAGCAGCCCCAGGACTAGTTGGGACACAGATACGCAGTATTTT. Its translation: CASSPRTSWDTDTQYF.

The rearrangement joins TRBV2 to TRBJ2-3; weak D call: TRBD2 (6 bases). The V and J ends lost 6 bases and 4 bases respectively, with 11 bases between them. The CDR3 spans 13 residues. Germline values: CDR1 SNHLY, CDR2 FYNNEI. The chain's CDR3 is CASRVADADTQYF. The CDR3 DNA is TGTGCCAGCAGGGTAGCGGACGCAGATACGCAGTATTTT. Full variable domain (outside the CDR3, taken from reference TRBV2 and TRBJ2-3): EPEVTQTPSHQVTQMGQEVILRCVPISNHLYFYWYRQILGQKVEFLVSFYNNEISEKSEIFDDQFSVERPDGSNFTLKIRSTKLEDSAMYFCASRVADADTQYFGPGTRLTVL.

The chain combines TRBV2 with TRBJ2-3; D ambiguous. Germline V lookup: CDR1 SNHLY, CDR2 FYNNEI. The CDR3 runs to 13 residues. V lost 7 bases, J lost 5 bases, and 13 bases lay in between. The CDR3 DNA follows: TGTGCCAGCAATCTGCTAGAATTAGATACGCAGTATTTT. This sequence encodes CASNLLELDTQYF.

The J gene is TRBJ1-1, the V gene TRBV11-3; D perhaps matches TRBD1 (5 bases). Germline CDR1 reads SGHNT; CDR2 reads YENEEA. CDR3 length: 14 amino acids. With 3 bases removed from V and 5 bases from J, the gap between germline ends came to 13 bases. In DNA form, the CDR3 reads TGTGCCAGCAGCTTCTCCAGGGCGTTTACTGAAGCTTTCTTT. It codes for CASSFSRAFTEAFF.

This clone was observed a handful of times. The V and J genes are TRBV7-8 and TRBJ1-1; 10 bases align to TRBD1. With V trimmed by 0 bases and J by 3 bases, 4 bases remained unmatched. Germline V CDR1 and CDR2: SGHVS, FQNEAQ. This CDR3 comprises 16 residues. In nucleotides, the CDR3 is TGTGCCAGCAGCTTAGCAGGGACAGGGGAAGACACTGAAGCTTTCTTT. Protein product: CASSLAGTGEDTEAFF.

The rearrangement links TRBV5-4 to TRBJ1-2, with D perhaps matching TRBD1 (6 bases). V lost 1 base and J lost 5, with 9 bases in between. Per germline, CDR1 SGHNT and CDR2 YYREEE (reference sequence). This CDR3 has 13 residues. CDR3 residues: CASSLYREYGYTF. CDR3 coding DNA: TGTGCCAGCAGCTTGTACAGGGAGTATGGCTACACCTTC.

The V and J genes are TRBV5-1 and TRBJ2-1; D might be TRBD2 (5 bases). Germline loops: CDR1 SGHRS, CDR2 YFSETQ. V was cut by 0 bases and J by 3 bases, with 10 bases left in between. There are 15 residues in the CDR3. DNA of the CDR3: TGCGCCAGCAGCTTGGCCGGGGAAAACTACAATGAGCAGTTCTTC. It codes for CASSLAGENYNEQFF.

V and J are TRBV29-1 and TRBJ2-3; D is ambiguous. Trimming pared 1 base from V and 6 bases from J, leaving 5 bases between. This CDR3 has 11 amino acids. Germline V CDR1 and CDR2: SQVTM, ANQGSEA. The CDR3 DNA reads TGCAGCGTTGAAGGGCTGGATACGCAGTATTTT. Encoded protein: CSVEGLDTQYF.

The chain links TRBV10-2 to TRBJ2-4; the D gene is possibly TRBD1 (6 bases). The CDR3 covers 13 residues. V gave up 4 bases and J gave up 8 bases, with 12 bases separating them. Germline V lookup: CDR1 WSHSY, CDR2 SAAADI. CDR3 nucleotide sequence: TGCGCCAGCAGTGGGCAAGGGGGTGACATTCAGTACTTC. It encodes CASSGQGGDIQYF.

This clone was recorded a few times. The rearrangement uses TRBV7-2 and TRBJ2-7; D may be TRBD2 (6 bases). V shed 1 base and J shed 2 bases, with 12 bases lying between them. Per germline, CDR1 SGHTA and CDR2 FQGNSA. This CDR3 is built from 15 residues. The chain's CDR3 is CASSLGASVTYEQYF. The CDR3 bases are TGTGCCAGCAGCTTAGGGGCTAGCGTGACCTACGAGCAGTACTTC.

J is TRBJ2-5 and V is TRBV11-1, with TRBD2 matching over 12 bases. With 5 bases clipped from V and 5 bases from J, the junction kept 6 bases outside the gene matches. CDR3 size: 15 residues. CDR1 is SGHAT, CDR2 FQDESV, per germline (reference sequence). The CDR3 here is CASSKLAGGLETQYF. The CDR3 DNA is TGTGCCAGCAGCAAGCTAGCGGGGGGGCTTGAGACCCAGTACTTC.

The gene calls are TRBV6-5 and TRBJ2-7; 7 bases fit TRBD2. V trimming: 0 bases; J trimming: 3 bases; junction bases outside the gene matches: 5. Germline CDR1 is MNHEY and CDR2 is SVGAGI. CDR3 length equals 15 residues. CDR3 coding DNA: TGTGCCAGCAGTTACTCTGGGGAGGGCAGCTACGAGCAGTACTTC. Amino acid sequence: CASSYSGEGSYEQYF.